The 21 T cell receptor beta chains presented below share a single source sample, sequenced in a study of blood T cell repertoires in COVID-19. The table came from immunoSEQ multiplex PCR; TCRdb's copy has only in-frame clones and leaves some out. The sample lists roughly 180,000 clones; about 84% were seen once. Sequencing used PBMCs or T cells enriched from blood (not recorded which). The receptors come from a woman aged 35 to 49 with acute COVID-19.

This clone has a single count. The genes are TRBV18 and TRBJ1-4, with 8 bases lining up with TRBD1. Germline-derived CDR1 and CDR2 are KGHSH and LQKENI. CDR3 size: 15 residues. Trimming cost V 8 bases and J 0 bases; bases outside gene matches: 5. The CDR3 here is CASTGTGATNEKLFF. In DNA form, the CDR3 reads TGTGCCAGCACCGGGACAGGAGCAACTAATGAAAAACTGTTTTTT.

This clone has only a few counts. V gene TRBV2 combines with J gene TRBJ2-7, with TRBD2 matching over 16 bases. The CDR3 runs to 15 residues. V trimming: 5 bases; J trimming: 7 bases; junction bases outside the gene matches: 5. Germline values: CDR1 SNHLY, CDR2 FYNNEI. The CDR3 DNA reads TGTGCCAGCAGTAAAGGGACTAGCGGGAGGGGAGAGCAGTACGTC. It yields the protein CASSKGTSGRGEQYV.

The CDR3 DNA reads as TGCGCCAGCAGCTTGACGGCGGGAGGCTACGAGCAGTACTTC. Amino acid sequence: CASSLTAGGYEQYF. The chain has TRBV5-1 and TRBJ2-7; 8 bases match TRBD2. After removal of 1 base from V and 3 bases from J, the junction contained 3 bases not matched to a gene. This CDR3 is 14 amino acids long. Germline V lookup: CDR1 SGHRS, CDR2 YFSETQ.

The rearrangement uses TRBV6-6 and TRBJ2-7, with D unresolved. Trimming cost V 4 bases and J 4 bases, with 11 bases left between them. Per germline, CDR1 MNHNY and CDR2 SVGAGI (reference sequence). The CDR3 loop spans 13 amino acids. CDR3 DNA sequence: TGTGCCAGCAGTTCCCGACCGGGTTACGAGCAGTACGTC. This encodes CASSSRPGYEQYV.

Remarks on this clone: The same CDR3 is also encoded by other DNA sequences in this sample. The chain links TRBV12-3 or TRBV12-4 to TRBJ1-2, with D maybe TRBD1 (5 bases). CDR3 size: 13 residues. V was trimmed by 1 base and J by 4 bases, leaving 7 bases between them. The DNA for the CDR3 is TGTGCCAGCAGTTTAGTGGGGGGCTATGGCTACACCTTC. Protein sequence: CASSLVGGYGYTF.

The V call is TRBV28, the J call TRBJ1-1, with a weak D call TRBD1 (6 bases). Germline V lookup: CDR1 MDHEN, CDR2 SYDVKM. This CDR3 contains 15 residues. Between the trimmed V and J ends, which lost 6 bases and 5 bases, there was a span of 19 bases. CDR3 loop: CASSPSLGGRTEAFF. DNA for the CDR3: TGTGCCAGCAGCCCCTCCCTCGGGGGGCGAACTGAAGCTTTCTTT.

The chain employs TRBV27 and TRBJ1-3, with 7 bases aligning to TRBD1. V was clipped by 5 bases and J by 7 bases; unmatched bases: 11. This CDR3 is built from 15 residues. Germline V gene data show CDR1 as MNHEY and CDR2 as SMNVEV (reference sequence). The CDR3, as DNA: TGTGCCAGCAGTAAGAACAGGGGCGAGGGGAACACCATATATTTT. Translation: CASSKNRGEGNTIYF.

A few counts support this clone. The rearrangement uses TRBV11-3 and TRBJ2-3, with D possibly matching TRBD2 (6 bases). Germline-derived CDR1 and CDR2 are SGHNT and YENEEA. The CDR3 extends over 16 amino acids. With 1 base removed from V and 4 bases from J, the gap between germline ends came to 15 bases. CDR3 DNA sequence: TGTGCCAGCAGCTTAGGACCCGGGAGAACTCCAGATACGCAGTATTTT. Protein product: CASSLGPGRTPDTQYF.

This rearrangement joins TRBV19 to TRBJ2-2; TRBD2 agrees at 7 bases. V shed 7 bases and J 5 bases; nucleotides not matched to a gene: 10. The CDR3 covers 15 residues. The germline gives CDR1 LNHDA, CDR2 SQIVND (reference sequence). CDR3 protein: CASKKGGSGTGELFF. For the CDR3, the DNA is TGTGCCAGTAAGAAGGGAGGGAGCGGGACCGGGGAGCTGTTTTTT. Looking up the rest from reference TRBV19 and TRBJ2-2 gives the full variable domain: DGGITQSPKYLFRKEGQNVTLSCEQNLNHDAMYWYRQDPGQGLRLIYYSQIVNDFQKGDIAEGYSVSREKKESFPLTVTSAQKNPTAFYLCASKKGGSGTGELFFGEGSRLTVL.

The J gene is TRBJ2-1, the V gene TRBV29-1, with TRBD1 matching 10 bases. J gave up 5 bases and V 6 bases, and 7 bases lay outside the gene matches. The CDR3 extends over 14 amino acids. CDR1 and CDR2 from the germline V gene are SQVTM and ANQGSEA. CDR3 amino acids: CSVRTGGANNEQFF. For the CDR3, the DNA is TGCAGCGTGCGGACAGGGGGTGCGAACAATGAGCAGTTCTTC.

J is TRBJ1-1 and V is TRBV5-1, with 8 bases identical to TRBD1. V lost 4 bases to trimming and J lost 1 base; unmatched junction nucleotides: 9. This CDR3 comprises 16 residues. Germline V gene data show CDR1 as SGHRS and CDR2 as YFSETQ. CDR3: CASSARGGQGNTEAFF. The CDR3 coding sequence is TGCGCCAGCAGCGCGCGGGGCGGACAGGGGAACACTGAAGCTTTCTTT.

J is TRBJ2-2 and V is TRBV7-2; 14 bases line up with TRBD2. Trimming at V came to 1 base and at J to 3 bases, leaving 7 bases not matched to a gene. Germline V gives CDR1 SGHTA, CDR2 FQGNSA. The CDR3 spans 19 residues. The CDR3, as DNA: TGTGCCAGCAGCTTAGGCCGACTAGCGGGAGGGCCGGACACCGGGGAGCTGTTTTTT. It is translated as CASSLGRLAGGPDTGELFF.

This clone was observed a handful of times. V usage is TRBV6-5 and J usage is TRBJ2-2, with 11 bases identical to TRBD2. CDR3 size: 15 residues. Per the germline V gene, CDR1 is MNHEY and CDR2 is SVGAGI. J lost 6 bases, V lost 8 bases, and 8 bases had no gene match. The CDR3: CASRELAGVSGELFF. CDR3 nucleotide sequence: TGTGCCAGCCGAGAACTAGCGGGAGTTTCCGGGGAGCTGTTTTTT.

The V call is TRBV7-9, the J call TRBJ1-2; 8 nucleotides line up with TRBD1. J lost 9 bases, V lost 5 bases, and 17 bases had no gene match. The CDR3 consists of 16 residues. Germline CDR1 and CDR2: SEHNR and FQNEAQ (reference sequence). The DNA for the CDR3 is TGTGCCAGCAGCCGTATGGGGACAGGCCCGGAGGTGAGCTACACCTTC. Its translation: CASSRMGTGPEVSYTF.

This rearrangement joins TRBV5-1 to TRBJ2-3; 9 bases fit TRBD2. The ends lost 0 bases at V and 2 bases at J; junction bases unmatched: 4. CDR3 length: 16 residues. CDR1 and CDR2 from the germline V gene are SGHRS and YFSETQ. CDR3 amino acids: CASSLGGLANTDTQYF. In DNA form, the CDR3 reads TGCGCCAGCAGCTTGGGCGGACTAGCGAACACAGATACGCAGTATTTT.

This chain links TRBV18 with TRBJ2-7; D is perhaps TRBD2 (6 bases). This CDR3 is built from 14 residues. V was clipped by 5 bases and J by 2 bases, with 13 bases between them. CDR1 is KGHSH, CDR2 LQKENI, per germline. CDR3 sequence: CASSARLDPYEQYF. The CDR3 bases are TGTGCCAGCTCAGCGCGACTAGATCCCTACGAGCAGTACTTC.

V gene TRBV6-6 combines with J gene TRBJ2-7, with TRBD1 as a possible D gene (6 bases). Looked up from germline, CDR1 is MNHNY and CDR2 is SVGAGI (reference sequence). The CDR3 runs 15 residues. The V gene lost 6 bases and the J gene lost 0 bases, with 15 bases spanning the gap. Written as DNA, the CDR3 is TGTGCCAGCAGCCATGGAGGACAGAGCTCCTACGAGCAGTACGTC. Its protein is CASSHGGQSSYEQYV.

The V and J genes are TRBV20-1 and TRBJ1-2; D remains unclear. The germline V gene has CDR1 DFQATT and CDR2 SNEGSKA (reference sequence). V gave up 3 bases and J gave up 2 bases, with 10 bases separating them. The CDR3 length is 13 residues. CDR3 in amino acids: CSASSAGNYGYTF. The CDR3 DNA reads TGCAGTGCTAGTTCCGCGGGGAACTATGGCTACACCTTC.

The chain uses TRBV6-5 and TRBJ2-1; the D is unclear. Trimming removed 0 bases at V and 0 bases at J, with 9 bases between. Germline V gene lookup returns CDR1 MNHEY and CDR2 SVGAGI. The CDR3 loop spans 16 amino acids. The chain's CDR3 is CASSYSLASSYNEQFF. The CDR3, as DNA: TGTGCCAGCAGTTACTCATTAGCCAGCTCCTACAATGAGCAGTTCTTC.

This clone was detected many times. The gene calls are TRBV7-8 and TRBJ2-7; the D is unclear. Trimming shortened V by 2 bases and J by 2 bases, and 4 bases separated the two germline ends. The CDR3 runs 12 residues. Germline CDR1 SGHVS, CDR2 FQNEAQ. Here the CDR3 reads CASSLLAYEQYF. CDR3 DNA: TGTGCCAGCAGCTTACTAGCCTACGAGCAGTACTTC.

V gene TRBV7-9 combines with J gene TRBJ2-1; a weak D match, TRBD1 (5 bases). CDR1 and CDR2 from the germline V gene are SEHNR and FQNEAQ (reference sequence). There are 15 residues in the CDR3. V was shortened by 2 bases and J by 8 bases, with 16 bases between the two germline ends. CDR3 nucleotide sequence: TGTGCCAGCAGCTTAATCCGGCAGGGTGGGGATGAGCAGTTCTTC. The encoded protein is CASSLIRQGGDEQFF.